The T cell receptor (beta chain) under discussion was sequenced for a study of beta chain features in type 1 diabetes. Study findings and constraints: Junctions at VDJ sites from type 1 diabetes patients had fewer insertions and more deletions. Patients with Type 1 diabetes showed moderately but significantly shorter TCRB CDR3s in all four CD4+ subsets.

To note about this clone: Its antigen is as yet unknown.

The isolated RNA, all of it, was reverse transcribed, so expressed TCRB transcripts were what got sequenced. About 3.6 million reads was the average for naive, central memory and regulatory T cell samples. Profiled with immunoSEQ multiplex PCR; TCRdb holds only in-frame clones, not every one. Of fewer than 350,000 clones listed, about 15% are singletons. This TCR was sampled from a man aged 18-30 years with type 1 diabetes. Sequencing was carried out using naive CD4+ T cells from blood.

CDR3 amino acids: CASSYRDRGSEAFF. CDR3 DNA: TGCGCCAGCAGCTACCGGGACAGGGGATCTGAAGCTTTCTTT. The rearrangement joins TRBV4-3 to TRBJ1-1, with TRBD1 identical over 10 bases. The ends lost 5 bases at V and 6 bases at J; junction bases unmatched: 6. Germline V lookup: CDR1 LGHNA, CDR2 YSLEER. The CDR3 extends over 14 amino acids.